This entry concerns a single T cell receptor beta chain. CDR3 length: 16 residues. Trimming removed 3 bases from V and 11 bases from J; junction bases left unmatched: 12. CDR1 and CDR2 (germline): MGHRA, YSYEKL. These data originate in a study of cytomegalovirus exposure and HLA in healthy donors. Researchers ran the PCR with 60 Vbeta and 13 Jbeta primers. Assay: immunoSEQ multiplex PCR; the TCRdb copy retains only in-frame clones and omits some. The sample gives about 210,000 clones, about nine tenths of which show up once; around 1% is in the top ten. The sequence was obtained from a boy aged 2-15 years in good health and CMV-seronegative. The rearrangement joins TRBV4-1 to TRBJ2-5, with 13 bases that match TRBD2. Sequencing was carried out using PBMCs. CDR3 in DNA: TGCGCCAGCAGCCAGGGGACTAGCGGGGCACCGCGGGAGCAGTACTTC. This gives the protein CASSQGTSGAPREQYF.